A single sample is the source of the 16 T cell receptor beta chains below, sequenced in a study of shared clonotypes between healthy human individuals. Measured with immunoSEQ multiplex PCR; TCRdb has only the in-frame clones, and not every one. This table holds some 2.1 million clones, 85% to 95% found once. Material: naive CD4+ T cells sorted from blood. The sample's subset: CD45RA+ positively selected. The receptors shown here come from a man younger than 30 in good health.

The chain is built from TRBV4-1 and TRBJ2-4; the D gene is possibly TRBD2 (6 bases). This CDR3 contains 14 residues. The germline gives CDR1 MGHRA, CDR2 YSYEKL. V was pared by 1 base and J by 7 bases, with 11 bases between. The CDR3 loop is CASSQGLALNIQYF. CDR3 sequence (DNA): TGCGCCAGCAGCCAAGGGCTAGCGTTGAACATTCAGTACTTC.

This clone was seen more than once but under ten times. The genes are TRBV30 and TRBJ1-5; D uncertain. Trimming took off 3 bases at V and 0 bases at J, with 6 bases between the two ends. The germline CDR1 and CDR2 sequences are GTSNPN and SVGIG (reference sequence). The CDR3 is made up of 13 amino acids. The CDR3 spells CAWSQNSNQPQHF. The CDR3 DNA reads TGTGCCTGGAGCCAAAATAGCAATCAGCCCCAGCATTTT. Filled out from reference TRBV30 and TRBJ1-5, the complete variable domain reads SQTIHQWPATLVQPVGSPLSLECTVEGTSNPNLYWYRQAAGRGLQLLFYSVGIGQISSEVPQNLSASRPQDRQFILSSKKLLLSDSGFYLCAWSQNSNQPQHFGDGTRLSIL.

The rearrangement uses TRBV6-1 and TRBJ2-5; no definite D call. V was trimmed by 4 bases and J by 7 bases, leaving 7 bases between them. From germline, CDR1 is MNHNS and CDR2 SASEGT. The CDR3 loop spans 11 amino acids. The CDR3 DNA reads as TGTGCCAGCAGTGCCTGGGGGACCCAGTACTTC. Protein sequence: CASSAWGTQYF.

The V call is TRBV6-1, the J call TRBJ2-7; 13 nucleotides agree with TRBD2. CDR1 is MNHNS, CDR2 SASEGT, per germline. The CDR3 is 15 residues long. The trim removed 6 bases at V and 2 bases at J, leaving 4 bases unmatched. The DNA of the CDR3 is TGTGCCAGCAGATCCGGGACTAGCGGGACCTACGAGCAGTACTTC. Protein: CASRSGTSGTYEQYF.

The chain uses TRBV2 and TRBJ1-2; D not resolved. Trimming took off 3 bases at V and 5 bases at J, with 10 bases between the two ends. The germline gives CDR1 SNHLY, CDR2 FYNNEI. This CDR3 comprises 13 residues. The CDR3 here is CASSDVGPYGYTF. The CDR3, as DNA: TGTGCCAGCAGTGATGTGGGCCCTTATGGCTACACCTTC.

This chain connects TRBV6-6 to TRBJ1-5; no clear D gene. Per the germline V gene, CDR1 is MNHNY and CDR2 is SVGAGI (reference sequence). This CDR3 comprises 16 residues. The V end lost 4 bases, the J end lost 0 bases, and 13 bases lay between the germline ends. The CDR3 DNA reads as TGTGCCAGCAGTTTGGGCAGGACTTATAGCAATCAGCCCCAGCATTTT. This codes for CASSLGRTYSNQPQHF.

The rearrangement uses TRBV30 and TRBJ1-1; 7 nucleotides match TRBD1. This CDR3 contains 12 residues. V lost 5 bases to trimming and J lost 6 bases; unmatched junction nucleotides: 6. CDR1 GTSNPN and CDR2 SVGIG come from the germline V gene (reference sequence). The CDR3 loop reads CAWDRVIAEAFF. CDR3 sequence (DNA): TGTGCCTGGGACAGGGTTATCGCTGAAGCTTTCTTT.

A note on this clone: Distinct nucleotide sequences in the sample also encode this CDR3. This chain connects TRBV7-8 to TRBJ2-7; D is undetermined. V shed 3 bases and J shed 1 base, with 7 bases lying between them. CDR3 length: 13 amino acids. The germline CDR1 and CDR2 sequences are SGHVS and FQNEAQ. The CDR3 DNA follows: TGTGCCAGCAGCTTGGCAGAGTCCTACGAGCAGTACTTC. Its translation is CASSLAESYEQYF.

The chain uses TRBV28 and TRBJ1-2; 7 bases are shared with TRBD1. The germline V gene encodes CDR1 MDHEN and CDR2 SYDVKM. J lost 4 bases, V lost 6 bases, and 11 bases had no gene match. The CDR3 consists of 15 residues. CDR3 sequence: CASSSPRTGRYGYTF. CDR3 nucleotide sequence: TGTGCCAGCAGCTCACCCCGGACAGGACGCTATGGCTACACCTTC.

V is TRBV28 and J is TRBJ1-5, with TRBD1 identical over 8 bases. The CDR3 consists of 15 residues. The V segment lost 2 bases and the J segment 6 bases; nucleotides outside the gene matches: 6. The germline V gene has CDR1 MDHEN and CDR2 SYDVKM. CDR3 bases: TGTGCCAGCAGTTTAGGCAGGGGGCATGGTCAGCCCCAGCATTTT. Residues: CASSLGRGHGQPQHF.

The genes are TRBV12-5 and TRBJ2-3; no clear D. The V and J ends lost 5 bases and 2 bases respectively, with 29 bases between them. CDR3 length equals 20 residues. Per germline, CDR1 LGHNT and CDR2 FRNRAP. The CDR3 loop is CASGLERKDTTNKYTDTQYF. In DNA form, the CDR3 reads TGTGCTAGTGGTCTGGAAAGGAAAGACACGACGAACAAATACACAGATACGCAGTATTTT.

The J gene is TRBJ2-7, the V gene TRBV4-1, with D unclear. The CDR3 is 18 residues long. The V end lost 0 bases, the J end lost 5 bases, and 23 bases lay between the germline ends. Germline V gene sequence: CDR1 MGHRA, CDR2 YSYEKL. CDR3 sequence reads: CASSQDPQYQRYAHEQYF. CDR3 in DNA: TGCGCCAGCAGCCAAGATCCTCAATATCAGCGCTACGCCCACGAGCAGTACTTC.

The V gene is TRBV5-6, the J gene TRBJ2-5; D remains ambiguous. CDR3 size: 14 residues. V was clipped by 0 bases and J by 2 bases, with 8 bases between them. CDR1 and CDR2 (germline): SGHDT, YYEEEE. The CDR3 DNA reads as TGTGCCAGCAGCTTGGGACACACACAAGAGACCCAGTACTTC. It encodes CASSLGHTQETQYF.

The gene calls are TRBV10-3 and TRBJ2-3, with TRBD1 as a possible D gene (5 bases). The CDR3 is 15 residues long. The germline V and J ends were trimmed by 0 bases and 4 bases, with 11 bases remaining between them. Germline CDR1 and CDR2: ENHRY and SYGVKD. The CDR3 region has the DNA TGTGCCATCAGTGAGTCGATCTCAGGGCCAGATACGCAGTATTTT. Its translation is CAISESISGPDTQYF.

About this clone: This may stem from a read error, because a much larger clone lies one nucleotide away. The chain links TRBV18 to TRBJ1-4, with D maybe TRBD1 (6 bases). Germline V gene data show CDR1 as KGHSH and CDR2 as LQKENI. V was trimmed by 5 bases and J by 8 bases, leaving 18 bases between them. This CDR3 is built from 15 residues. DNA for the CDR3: TGTGCCAGCTCAACGAGGACAGAACAAGGCGAAAAACTGTTTTTT. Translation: CASSTRTEQGEKLFF.

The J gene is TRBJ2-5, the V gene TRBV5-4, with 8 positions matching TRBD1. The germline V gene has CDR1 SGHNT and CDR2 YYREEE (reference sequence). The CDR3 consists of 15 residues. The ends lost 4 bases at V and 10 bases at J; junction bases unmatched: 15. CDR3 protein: CASSPDNGQGGGQYF. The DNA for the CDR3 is TGTGCCAGCAGCCCCGACAATGGACAGGGCGGAGGCCAGTACTTC.